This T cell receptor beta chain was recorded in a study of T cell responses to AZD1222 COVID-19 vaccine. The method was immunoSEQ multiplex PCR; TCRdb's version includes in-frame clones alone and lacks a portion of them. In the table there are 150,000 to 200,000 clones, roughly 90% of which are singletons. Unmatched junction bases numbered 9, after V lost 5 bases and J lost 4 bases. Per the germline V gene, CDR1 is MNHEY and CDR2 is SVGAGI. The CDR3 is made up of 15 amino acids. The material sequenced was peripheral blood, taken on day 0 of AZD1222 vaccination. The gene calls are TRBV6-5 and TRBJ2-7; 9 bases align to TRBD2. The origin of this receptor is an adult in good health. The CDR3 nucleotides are TGTGCCAGCAGTACTCCGTCTAGCGGGATTTACGAGCAGTACTTC. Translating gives CASSTPSSGIYEQYF.